The text below deals with one T cell receptor (beta chain). Antigen: not known. The sample is drawn from a study of cytomegalovirus exposure and HLA in healthy donors. Study results and limitations: Associated with HLA alleles at 0.05 false discovery rate in a later analysis were fewer than 20,000 TCR beta sequences. The sole available immune exposure information was CMV serostatus. Likely technical artifact: a cluster of highly shared sequence variants.

A multiplex PCR was run with 60 Vbeta primers and 13 Jbeta primers. Using immunoSEQ multiplex PCR, the repertoire was profiled, and TCRdb retains in-frame clones only, with some absent. The sample contains fewer than 200,000 clones, roughly 80% of which appear only once. The CDR3 totals 15 residues. Between the trimmed V and J ends, which lost 5 bases and 2 bases, there was a span of 15 bases. Germline V gene data show CDR1 as SEHNR and CDR2 as FQNEAQ (reference sequence). Sequences were obtained from PBMCs. The clonotype originates from a boy aged 5-17 years in good health and CMV-seronegative. V gene TRBV7-9 combines with J gene TRBJ1-2; maybe TRBD1 (6 bases). The CDR3 bases are TGTGCCAGCAGCACCCTTCAGGGGTTGAACTATGGCTACACCTTC. It is translated as CASSTLQGLNYGYTF.